The 12 T cell receptor beta chains given below trace back to one sample, sequenced in a study of OX40 agonist ivuxolimab in advanced cancers. Some clones are missing from TCRdb's copy, which holds only in-frame ones; the method was immunoSEQ multiplex PCR. The profile shows 12,000 or so clones, roughly 86% of them singletons. The sample was CD4+ or CD8+ T cells sorted from blood, taken in a trial of the OX40 agonist ivuxolimab. Receptors were obtained from an adult with an advanced solid tumor such as melanoma, head and neck, liver or kidney cancer.

V is TRBV28 and J is TRBJ2-4; weak D call: TRBD1 (5 bases). Germline-derived CDR1 and CDR2 are MDHEN and SYDVKM. Trimming shortened V by 5 bases and J by 14 bases, and 16 bases separated the two germline ends. The CDR3 is 12 amino acids. CDR3 nucleotides: TGTGCCAGCAGTGATCCAGGCCAAGGGGAGTACTTC. It yields the protein CASSDPGQGEYF.

This clone was counted between two and nine times. V gene TRBV19 combines with J gene TRBJ1-1; D is ambiguous. V was cut by 4 bases and J by 4 bases, with 16 bases left in between. Germline lookup yields CDR1 LNHDA and CDR2 SQIVND (reference sequence). The CDR3 loop spans 15 amino acids. Written as DNA, the CDR3 is TGTGCCAGTAGTAGGGGTGGCAGCGGCGGCACTGAAGCTTTCTTT. Residues: CASSRGGSGGTEAFF.

The chain couples TRBV5-6 to TRBJ2-3; D perhaps matches TRBD1 (7 bases). This CDR3 comprises 15 residues. Trimming left V 3 bases short and J 4 bases short, with 15 bases between. CDR1 is SGHDT and CDR2 is YYEEEE in the germline V gene. The CDR3 protein is CASSSAQGGADTQYF. The CDR3 nucleotides are TGTGCCAGCAGCTCCGCGCAGGGGGGCGCAGATACGCAGTATTTT.

The chain couples TRBV2 to TRBJ1-6; D is undetermined. Trimming took off 4 bases at V and 7 bases at J, with 17 bases between the two ends. This CDR3 contains 16 residues. Germline lookup yields CDR1 SNHLY and CDR2 FYNNEI. CDR3 DNA: TGTGCCAGCAGTGGGGGTCAGGCGCTAAAAAATTCACCCCTCCACTTT. It translates to CASSGGQALKNSPLHF.

This rearrangement joins TRBV21-1 to TRBJ2-2; the table calls TRBD2, which could not be checked here. TRBV21-1 is a pseudogene locus. CDR3 length: 22 residues. CDR3 amino acids: CASSIRGPNLAGGLRNTGELFF. In DNA, the CDR3 is TGTGCCAGCAGCATCCGAGGGCCGAACCTAGCGGGGGGCCTTCGGAACACCGGGGAGCTGTTTTTT.

V gene TRBV27 combines with J gene TRBJ2-7; unclear D gene. The CDR3 consists of 13 residues. Per the germline V gene, CDR1 is MNHEY and CDR2 is SMNVEV (reference sequence). The V end lost 3 bases, the J end lost 3 bases, and 9 bases lay between the germline ends. The CDR3 bases are TGTGCCAGCAGTTTGGCCCAGGACTACGAGCAGTACTTC. This translates into CASSLAQDYEQYF.

V gene TRBV19 combines with J gene TRBJ2-2; unclear D gene. The CDR3 contains 13 residues. The germline CDR1 and CDR2 sequences are LNHDA and SQIVND (reference sequence). Trimming cost V 3 bases and J 1 base, with 3 bases left between them. CDR3 DNA: TGTGCCAGTAGTATGGAGAACACCGGGGAGCTGTTTTTT. Translation gives CASSMENTGELFF.

The gene calls are TRBV6-6 and TRBJ2-5; D might be TRBD1 (5 bases). Gene TRBJ2-7 matches the end of the DNA better, so the J call may be wrong. CDR1 and CDR2 from the germline V gene are MNHNY and SVGAGI (reference sequence). This CDR3 is 14 amino acids long. CDR3 sequence (DNA): TGTGCCAGCAGTTACGGGCAGGGTACCTACGAGCAGTACTTC. Amino acids: CASSYGQGTYEQYF.

V and J are TRBV4-1 and TRBJ2-3; D gene uncertain. Germline-derived CDR1 and CDR2 are MGHRA and YSYEKL. V gave up 3 bases and J gave up 1 base, with 8 bases separating them. The CDR3 consists of 14 residues. CDR3 DNA: TGCGCCAGCAGCCAGGGCGCTGGCACAGATACGCAGTATTTT. As protein: CASSQGAGTDTQYF.

The V gene is TRBV18, the J gene TRBJ2-6, with 8 bases fitting TRBD2. The V gene end was trimmed by 8 bases and the J gene end by 0 bases; junction bases not matched to a gene: 9. The V gene's germline CDR1 is KGHSH and CDR2 LQKENI. The CDR3 has 17 amino acids. CDR3 in amino acids: CASARTAGDSGANVLTF. The CDR3, as DNA: TGTGCCAGCGCCCGGACAGCGGGGGACTCTGGGGCCAACGTCCTGACTTTC. Based on the CDR3 plus reference TRBV18 and TRBJ2-6, the full variable domain is NAGVMQNPRHLVRRRGQEARLRCSPMKGHSHVYWYRQLPEEGLKFMVYLQKENIIDESGMPKERFSAEFPKEGPSILRIQQVVRGDSAAYFCASARTAGDSGANVLTFGAGSRLTVL.

This chain connects TRBV5-6 to TRBJ2-1; D might be TRBD1 (5 bases). Germline V gene data show CDR1 as SGHDT and CDR2 as YYEEEE. The CDR3 is 13 residues long. V was shortened by 4 bases and J by 4 bases, with 9 bases between the two germline ends. CDR3 region: CASSLDIYNEQFF. The CDR3 nucleotides read TGTGCCAGCAGCCTGGACATTTACAATGAGCAGTTCTTC.

The J gene is TRBJ1-2, the V gene TRBV28, with TRBD1 matching 8 bases. V gave up 1 base and J gave up 8 bases; unmatched junction bases: 12. The CDR3 is made up of 16 amino acids. Germline lookup yields CDR1 MDHEN and CDR2 SYDVKM. The CDR3 sequence is CASSLLGPDRGRGYTF. CDR3 DNA sequence: TGTGCCAGCAGTTTATTGGGCCCCGACAGGGGTCGCGGCTACACCTTC.